In its sample, the clone carrying this TCR beta chain was seen many times. What it binds is unknown. Libraries for TCR beta were made by quantitative 5'-RACE with molecular barcodes. MiXCR was run by TCRdb on the 5' RACE reads, yielding one entry per CDR3 protein. This repertoire shows around 160,000 distinct CDR3 sequences, around a tenth found once; its top ten account for roughly 29%. This sample was included in a study of CD8 T cells in ankylosing spondylitis. Findings of the study overall: Significant enrichment of disease-linked clones was reportedly seen in matched ankylosing spondylitis synovial fluid. Past research had described some motif variants in reactive arthritis synovial fluid and blood.

The clonotype comes from a male donor with ankylosing spondylitis or in good health (not recorded which). Material for sequencing was blood, either unsorted or a sorted T cell fraction (not recorded which).

The CDR3 reads CAISEARGAVQYF. The CDR3, as DNA: TGTGCCATCAGTGAGGCGAGGGGGGCCGTCCAGTATTTT. The chain employs TRBV10-3 and TRBJ2-3, with D perhaps matching TRBD1 or TRBD2 (6 bases each). Germline CDR1 is ENHRY and CDR2 is SYGVKD. The CDR3 length is 13 residues. V was trimmed by 2 bases and J by 12 bases, leaving 15 bases between them.